What follows are 22 T cell receptor beta chains derived from one specimen sequenced in a study of shared clonotypes between healthy human individuals (dated by TCRdb to about 2020). The library came from the immunoSEQ multiplex PCR assay. The table was pulled from immuneACCESS by TCRdb, which kept in-frame rearrangements only. Such tables lose some clones; where checked, under half of the loss comes from unresolved V genes, and the rest has no known cause. In this sample the table shows approximately 700,000 clones, around 73% of which occur a single time. The leading ten clones occupy around 2% of the sample. Sequencing was performed on memory CD4+ T cells sorted from blood. The cell subset or site label of this sample denotes: CD45RA-negative fraction. These TCRs come from a woman in her thirties in good health.

This clone was observed once. V is TRBV6-5 and J is TRBJ2-3; 7 positions match TRBD2. The length of the CDR3 is 14 residues. V shed 4 bases, J shed 4 bases, and the junction held 5 bases outside the gene matches. Germline values: CDR1 MNHEY, CDR2 SVGAGI. CDR3 in amino acids: CASSSGGVPDTQYF. CDR3 bases: TGTGCCAGCAGTTCGGGAGGAGTACCAGATACGCAGTATTTT.

Here the CDR3 reads CASRNTGTDNSPLHF. The CDR3 bases are TGTGCCAGCAGAAACACCGGGACGGATAATTCACCCCTCCACTTT. V is TRBV2 and J is TRBJ1-6; a possible D gene is TRBD1 (5 bases). Germline CDR1 is SNHLY and CDR2 is FYNNEI. The CDR3 spans 15 residues. V lost 6 bases to trimming and J lost 5 bases, with 14 bases between them.

V is TRBV4-1 and J is TRBJ1-5; tentative D call: TRBD1 (5 bases). This CDR3 region has 15 residues. In germline, CDR1 is MGHRA, CDR2 YSYEKL. V lost 4 bases to trimming and J lost 1 base, with 11 bases between them. CDR3 nucleotides: TGCGCCAGCAGCCCCCCGGGACGGAGCAATCAGCCCCAGCATTTT. Its translation is CASSPPGRSNQPQHF.

This chain uses TRBV6-5 with TRBJ1-4; D call uncertain. The CDR3 loop spans 14 amino acids. CDR1 and CDR2 from the germline V gene are MNHEY and SVGAGI. V lost 6 bases and J 2 bases, leaving 10 bases between the germline ends. CDR3 region: CASSWRGTNEKLFF. The CDR3 nucleotides read TGTGCCAGCAGCTGGAGAGGGACTAATGAAAAACTGTTTTTT.

This clone was picked up a small number of times. This chain uses TRBV2 with TRBJ1-3; the D is unclear. Between the trimmed V and J ends, which lost 4 bases and 0 bases, there was a span of 10 bases. Looked up from germline, CDR1 is SNHLY and CDR2 is FYNNEI. This CDR3 has 15 amino acids. This CDR3 is CASSVGIDSGNTIYF. The CDR3 DNA is TGTGCCAGCAGTGTCGGCATAGACTCTGGAAACACCATATATTTT.

A word on this clone: With a far larger clone one base away, a read error is the likely cause. Other DNA sequences in the sample encode the same CDR3. V is TRBV9 and J is TRBJ2-3; D remains unclear. The V end was cut by 0 bases, the J end by 4 bases, with 6 bases between. CDR1 is SGDLS and CDR2 is YYNGEE in the germline V gene. The CDR3 consists of 13 residues. The DNA of the CDR3 is TGTGCCAGCAGCGTAGGCCCCCCAGATACGCAGTATTTT. It yields the protein CASSVGPPDTQYF.

The count of this clone is one. The chain carries TRBV28 and TRBJ2-7, with 7 positions matching TRBD2. The CDR3 contains 15 residues. CDR1 is MDHEN, CDR2 SYDVKM, per germline. Trimming at V came to 7 bases and at J to 0 bases, leaving 9 bases not matched to a gene. The CDR3: CASIRGGGTSYEQYF. The CDR3 nucleotides read TGTGCCAGCATAAGAGGCGGGGGTACCTCCTACGAGCAGTACTTC. Supplemented by reference TRBV28 and TRBJ2-7, the full variable domain reads DVKVTQSSRYLVKRTGEKVFLECVQDMDHENMFWYRQDPGLGLRLIYFSYDVKMKEKGDIPEGYSVSREKKERFSLILESASTNQTSMYLCASIRGGGTSYEQYFGPGTRLTVT.

The chain carries TRBV5-4 and TRBJ2-2; 8 positions agree with TRBD1. CDR3 size: 18 residues. Germline V gives CDR1 SGHNT, CDR2 YYREEE (reference sequence). Germline trimming cut 3 bases from V and 3 bases from J; bases unmatched to any gene: 13. The CDR3 sequence: CASSSALGTGGDTGELFF. The CDR3 region has the DNA TGTGCCAGCAGCTCGGCGCTAGGGACAGGTGGAGACACCGGGGAGCTGTTTTTT.

The rearrangement uses TRBV7-6 and TRBJ2-1; D call uncertain. The V gene's germline CDR1 is SGHVS and CDR2 FNYEAQ. Trimming took off 1 base at V and 4 bases at J, with 14 bases between the two ends. This CDR3 has 16 residues. The CDR3 sequence: CASSLVGGMGYNEQFF. DNA of the CDR3: TGTGCCAGCAGCTTAGTTGGTGGGATGGGTTACAATGAGCAGTTCTTC.

V usage is TRBV5-1 and J usage is TRBJ2-7, with TRBD1 as a possible D gene (5 bases). CDR1 SGHRS and CDR2 YFSETQ come from the germline V gene. V shed 3 bases and J shed 2 bases, with 9 bases lying between them. The CDR3 loop spans 13 amino acids. CDR3 DNA sequence: TGCGCCAGCAGCTCGGACACCGCCTACGAGCAGTACTTC. It is translated as CASSSDTAYEQYF.

The chain employs TRBV5-1 and TRBJ1-5; 10 bases are shared with TRBD1. CDR1 is SGHRS and CDR2 is YFSETQ in the germline V gene. With 0 bases clipped from V and 8 bases from J, the junction kept 2 bases outside the gene matches. The CDR3 has 14 amino acids. In DNA form, the CDR3 reads TGCGCCAGCAGCTTGGGGGACAGGGGAGAGCCCCAGCATTTT. Encoded protein: CASSLGDRGEPQHF.

This chain joins TRBV9 and TRBJ2-5, with D perhaps TRBD1 (6 bases). The CDR3 runs 15 residues. Trimming pared 0 bases from V and 1 base from J, leaving 10 bases between. Germline loops: CDR1 SGDLS, CDR2 YYNGEE. The CDR3 region has the DNA TGTGCCAGCAGCGTAGTGGCAGGGGCCCAAGAGACCCAGTACTTC. Its translation is CASSVVAGAQETQYF.

As to this clone: With a much larger clone just one base away, this may be a read error. CDR3 residues: CASSGEYEQYF. The CDR3 coding sequence is TGTGCCAGCAGTGGAGAATACGAGCAGTACTTC. This sequence joins TRBV2 and TRBJ2-7; no firm D call. V lost 4 bases to trimming and J lost 4 bases, with 5 bases between them. Germline V lookup: CDR1 SNHLY, CDR2 FYNNEI. The CDR3 runs to 11 residues. Based on the CDR3 plus reference TRBV2 and TRBJ2-7, the full variable domain is EPEVTQTPSHQVTQMGQEVILRCVPISNHLYFYWYRQILGQKVEFLVSFYNNEISEKSEIFDDQFSVERPDGSNFTLKIRSTKLEDSAMYFCASSGEYEQYFGPGTRLTVT.

CDR3 in DNA: TGTGCCAGCAGCCCGGACAGGGGGCTGACCGGGGAGCTGTTTTTT. Translating gives CASSPDRGLTGELFF. This sequence joins TRBV27 and TRBJ2-2; 11 nucleotides agree with TRBD1. The V gene's germline CDR1 is MNHEY and CDR2 SMNVEV (reference sequence). Trimming cost V 6 bases and J 5 bases; bases outside gene matches: 5. This CDR3 contains 15 residues.

For this clone: The junction shows a germline mismatch at one end, possibly a read error. This chain links TRBV10-3 with TRBJ2-2, with a weak D call TRBD2 (5 bases). The germline gives CDR1 ENHRY, CDR2 SYGVKD. The CDR3 totals 15 residues. Here the CDR3 DNA reads TGTGCCATCAGTGCGTCCGCCTGGTACACCGGGAAGCTGTTTTTT. It is translated as CAISASAWYTGKLFF.

J is TRBJ2-7 and V is TRBV28; 9 nucleotides line up with TRBD1. The CDR3 extends over 15 amino acids. Germline values: CDR1 MDHEN, CDR2 SYDVKM. V dropped 4 bases and J dropped 2; count of bases not matched to a gene: 6. CDR3 protein: CASSSYRGQTYEQYF. The CDR3 nucleotides are TGTGCCAGCAGTTCCTACAGGGGGCAAACCTACGAGCAGTACTTC. The complete variable domain, with remaining parts taken from reference TRBV28 and TRBJ2-7, reads DVKVTQSSRYLVKRTGEKVFLECVQDMDHENMFWYRQDPGLGLRLIYFSYDVKMKEKGDIPEGYSVSREKKERFSLILESASTNQTSMYLCASSSYRGQTYEQYFGPGTRLTVT.

The chain uses TRBV4-1 and TRBJ2-1, with 7 bases fitting TRBD2. The length of the CDR3 is 16 residues. V shed 0 bases and J 7 bases; nucleotides not matched to a gene: 9. Germline V gene sequence: CDR1 MGHRA, CDR2 YSYEKL. The CDR3 DNA follows: TGCGCCAGCAGCCAAGATTTCGCGGGAGATTGGAATGAGCAGTTCTTC. Amino acids: CASSQDFAGDWNEQFF.

The chain joins TRBV5-6 to TRBJ1-4, with 8 bases fitting TRBD1. V shed 2 bases, J shed 10 bases, and the junction held 10 bases outside the gene matches. Germline-derived CDR1 and CDR2 are SGHDT and YYEEEE. This CDR3 has 15 residues. This CDR3 reads CASSLRTGRKGKLFF. The CDR3 bases are TGTGCCAGCAGCTTACGGACAGGGCGCAAAGGAAAACTGTTTTTT.

In its sample, this clone was seen once. The chain links TRBV2 to TRBJ1-1; no clear D. CDR3 size: 12 residues. In germline, CDR1 is SNHLY, CDR2 FYNNEI. V lost 7 bases, J lost 1 base, and 7 bases lay in between. The CDR3 is CASIRKNTEAFF. Here the CDR3 DNA reads TGTGCCAGCATTAGAAAGAACACTGAAGCTTTCTTT.

Comment on this clone: Other DNA sequences in the sample encode the same CDR3. This chain links TRBV2 with TRBJ1-1; no clear D gene. CDR3 size: 11 residues. The V gene lost 4 bases and the J gene lost 5 bases, with 5 bases spanning the gap. Per germline, CDR1 SNHLY and CDR2 FYNNEI. The CDR3 coding sequence is TGTGCCAGCAGTGTTCGAACTGAAGCTTTCTTT. It codes for CASSVRTEAFF.

This clone was observed a handful of times. The V and J genes are TRBV27 and TRBJ2-7; D might be TRBD1 (6 bases). V was cut by 5 bases and J by 4 bases, with 18 bases left in between. CDR1 is MNHEY and CDR2 is SMNVEV in the germline V gene (reference sequence). The CDR3 is made up of 15 amino acids. This CDR3 is CASSPMTGTRYEQYF. Here the CDR3 DNA reads TGTGCCAGCAGTCCGATGACAGGCACACGTTACGAGCAGTACTTC.

The CDR3 nucleotides are TGTGCCAGCAGCTTTGAAGGTAGCGGGAGGGCAAATGAGCAGTTCTTC. It yields the protein CASSFEGSGRANEQFF. The chain couples TRBV11-2 to TRBJ2-1, with 11 nucleotides matching TRBD2. This CDR3 is built from 16 residues. From germline, CDR1 is SGHAT and CDR2 FQNNGV. With V trimmed by 3 bases and J by 7 bases, 8 bases remained unmatched.